The rows below give T cell receptor beta chains drawn from one sample of a study of T-cell reconstitution after alpha-beta-depleted transplantation in children. TCRdb recomputed calls from the PCR reads with MiXCR, one row per CDR3 protein. The sample holds 440,000 or so distinct CDR3 sequences, approximately 10% seen once. The specimen comprised PBMCs from the stem cell graft donor, sampled from the stem cell graft. Source of these receptors: a human donor who donated a stem cell graft to a child with acute myeloid leukemia. Each CDR3 is given with its conserved first and last residue. Each record gives: J gene, CDR3 length, V gene, clone size, D gene, CDR3 DNA, CDR3 protein. The D gene is left open where the match is weak. Rows give clone size only sometimes, using once, few, many, or a class for an expanded clone.

>TRBJ1-1|14|TRBV20-1|few|-
TGCAGTGCTAGAGGGGGCAGGCCCAGCCCTGGAGCTTTCTTT
CSARGGRPSPGAFF
>TRBJ2-1|16|TRBV6-5|few|-
TGTGCCAGCAGTTACTCGACCCTAGCTGGGCGTTATGAGCAGTTCTTC
CASSYSTLAGRYEQFF
>TRBJ2-1|13|TRBV20-1|-|-
TGCAGTGCCAGGAGGGGGCAGGGGCATGAGCAGTTCTTC
CSARRGQGHEQFF
>TRBJ2-2|18|TRBV12-3/TRBV12-4|few|TRBD2
TGTGCCAGCAGTGGGGGACTAGCGGGGAGTGTGGTCACCGGGGAGCTGTTTTTT
CASSGGLAGSVVTGELFF
>TRBJ1-1|13|TRBV5-1|-|-
TGCGCCAGCCGACGGACGGCGAACACTGAAGCTTTCTTT
CASRRTANTEAFF
>TRBJ2-1|16|TRBV12-3/TRBV12-4|few|TRBD2
TGTGCCAGCAGCCCGCTAGCGGGAGTACAGAACAATGAGCAGTTCTTC
CASSPLAGVQNNEQFF
>TRBJ2-2|16|TRBV20-1|many|TRBD1
TGCAGTGCTAGAGATGGCAGGGGGTACGCCCCCGGGGAGCTGTTTTTT
CSARDGRGYAPGELFF
>TRBJ2-4|9|TRBV10-3|many|-
TGTGCCGAGCGAAACATTCAGTACTTC
CAERNIQYF
>TRBJ2-2|13|TRBV10-3|-|TRBD2
TGTGCCGTGAGGGGACTAGACACCGGGGAGCTGTTTTTT
CAVRGLDTGELFF
>TRBJ1-6|15|TRBV20-1|few|-
TGCAGTGCTAGAGTGGAAGGACAGCTTAATTCACCCCTCCACTTT
CSARVEGQLNSPLHF